This is a list of T cell receptor beta chains from one sample in a study of blood T cell repertoires in COVID-19. Clones were sequenced by immunoSEQ multiplex PCR, and TCRdb holds only the in-frame ones, with some missing. The table shows more than 75,000 clones, with around nine tenths occurring only once. Specimen: peripheral blood. These receptors all stem from a woman at least 80 years old with acute or convalescent COVID-19. Each CDR3 is given with its conserved first and last residue. A D gene is named only where the DNA matches it firmly. A clone size is listed for some rows: how often the clone was seen (once, few, many), or a class if it is expanded.

TRBJ1-2 | TRBV6-5 | NA | NA | TGTGCCAGCAGTTACGCGGCAGGGGTCTATGGCTACACCTTC | CASSYAAGVYGYTF
TRBJ2-1 | TRBV9 | TRBD1 | NA | TGTGCCAGCAGCGTGGGACAGGGCAGCTCCTACAATGAGCAGTTCTTC | CASSVGQGSSYNEQFF
TRBJ1-2 | TRBV6-6 | NA | NA | TGTGCCAGCACTCTTAGCCAACTCGGCTACACCTTC | CASTLSQLGYTF
TRBJ2-2 | TRBV6-2/TRBV6-3 | NA | NA | TGTGCCAGCAGTCTACAGGTCGGGGGCACCGGGGAGCTGTTTTTT | CASSLQVGGTGELFF
TRBJ2-7 | TRBV30 | NA | once | TGTGCCTGGAGTGCTGTCGGAGTGACCTACGAGCAGTACTTC | CAWSAVGVTYEQYF
TRBJ1-2 | TRBV19 | TRBD1 | NA | TGTGCCAGTAGTAAGGGACAGGCCCGCTTAACTATGGCAGGCTACACCTTC | CASSKGQARLTMAGYTF
TRBJ2-1 | TRBV29-1 | NA | NA | TGCAGCGTTGTGGCACTAGTAGGTGAGCAGTTCTTC | CSVVALVGEQFF
TRBJ2-1 | TRBV7-9 | TRBD2 | NA | TGTGCCAGCAGCTTACCGAGCGGGGGGGATTCAGGTGAGCAGTTCTTC | CASSLPSGGDSGEQFF
TRBJ1-3 | TRBV4-1 | TRBD1 | once | TGCGCCAGCAGCCCAGGGGGACAGTTGGGCATATATTTT | CASSPGGQLGIYF
TRBJ2-1 | TRBV14 | NA | NA | TGTGCCAGCAGCCCCGAGCAGGTCAGTGGTGAGCAGTTCTTC | CASSPEQVSGEQFF
TRBJ2-5 | TRBV2 | NA | once | TGTGCCAGCAGTCTCCGGGTAGAAGAGACCCAGTACTTC | CASSLRVEETQYF
TRBJ1-2 | TRBV3-1/TRBV3-2 | NA | NA | TGTGCCAGCAGCCAAGATTCGGGGGGGCGCGGCTACACCTTC | CASSQDSGGRGYTF
TRBJ1-1 | TRBV19 | NA | NA | TGTGCCCCCGGGGGGGGCCAGCTTAACACTGAAGCTTTCTTT | CAPGGGQLNTEAFF